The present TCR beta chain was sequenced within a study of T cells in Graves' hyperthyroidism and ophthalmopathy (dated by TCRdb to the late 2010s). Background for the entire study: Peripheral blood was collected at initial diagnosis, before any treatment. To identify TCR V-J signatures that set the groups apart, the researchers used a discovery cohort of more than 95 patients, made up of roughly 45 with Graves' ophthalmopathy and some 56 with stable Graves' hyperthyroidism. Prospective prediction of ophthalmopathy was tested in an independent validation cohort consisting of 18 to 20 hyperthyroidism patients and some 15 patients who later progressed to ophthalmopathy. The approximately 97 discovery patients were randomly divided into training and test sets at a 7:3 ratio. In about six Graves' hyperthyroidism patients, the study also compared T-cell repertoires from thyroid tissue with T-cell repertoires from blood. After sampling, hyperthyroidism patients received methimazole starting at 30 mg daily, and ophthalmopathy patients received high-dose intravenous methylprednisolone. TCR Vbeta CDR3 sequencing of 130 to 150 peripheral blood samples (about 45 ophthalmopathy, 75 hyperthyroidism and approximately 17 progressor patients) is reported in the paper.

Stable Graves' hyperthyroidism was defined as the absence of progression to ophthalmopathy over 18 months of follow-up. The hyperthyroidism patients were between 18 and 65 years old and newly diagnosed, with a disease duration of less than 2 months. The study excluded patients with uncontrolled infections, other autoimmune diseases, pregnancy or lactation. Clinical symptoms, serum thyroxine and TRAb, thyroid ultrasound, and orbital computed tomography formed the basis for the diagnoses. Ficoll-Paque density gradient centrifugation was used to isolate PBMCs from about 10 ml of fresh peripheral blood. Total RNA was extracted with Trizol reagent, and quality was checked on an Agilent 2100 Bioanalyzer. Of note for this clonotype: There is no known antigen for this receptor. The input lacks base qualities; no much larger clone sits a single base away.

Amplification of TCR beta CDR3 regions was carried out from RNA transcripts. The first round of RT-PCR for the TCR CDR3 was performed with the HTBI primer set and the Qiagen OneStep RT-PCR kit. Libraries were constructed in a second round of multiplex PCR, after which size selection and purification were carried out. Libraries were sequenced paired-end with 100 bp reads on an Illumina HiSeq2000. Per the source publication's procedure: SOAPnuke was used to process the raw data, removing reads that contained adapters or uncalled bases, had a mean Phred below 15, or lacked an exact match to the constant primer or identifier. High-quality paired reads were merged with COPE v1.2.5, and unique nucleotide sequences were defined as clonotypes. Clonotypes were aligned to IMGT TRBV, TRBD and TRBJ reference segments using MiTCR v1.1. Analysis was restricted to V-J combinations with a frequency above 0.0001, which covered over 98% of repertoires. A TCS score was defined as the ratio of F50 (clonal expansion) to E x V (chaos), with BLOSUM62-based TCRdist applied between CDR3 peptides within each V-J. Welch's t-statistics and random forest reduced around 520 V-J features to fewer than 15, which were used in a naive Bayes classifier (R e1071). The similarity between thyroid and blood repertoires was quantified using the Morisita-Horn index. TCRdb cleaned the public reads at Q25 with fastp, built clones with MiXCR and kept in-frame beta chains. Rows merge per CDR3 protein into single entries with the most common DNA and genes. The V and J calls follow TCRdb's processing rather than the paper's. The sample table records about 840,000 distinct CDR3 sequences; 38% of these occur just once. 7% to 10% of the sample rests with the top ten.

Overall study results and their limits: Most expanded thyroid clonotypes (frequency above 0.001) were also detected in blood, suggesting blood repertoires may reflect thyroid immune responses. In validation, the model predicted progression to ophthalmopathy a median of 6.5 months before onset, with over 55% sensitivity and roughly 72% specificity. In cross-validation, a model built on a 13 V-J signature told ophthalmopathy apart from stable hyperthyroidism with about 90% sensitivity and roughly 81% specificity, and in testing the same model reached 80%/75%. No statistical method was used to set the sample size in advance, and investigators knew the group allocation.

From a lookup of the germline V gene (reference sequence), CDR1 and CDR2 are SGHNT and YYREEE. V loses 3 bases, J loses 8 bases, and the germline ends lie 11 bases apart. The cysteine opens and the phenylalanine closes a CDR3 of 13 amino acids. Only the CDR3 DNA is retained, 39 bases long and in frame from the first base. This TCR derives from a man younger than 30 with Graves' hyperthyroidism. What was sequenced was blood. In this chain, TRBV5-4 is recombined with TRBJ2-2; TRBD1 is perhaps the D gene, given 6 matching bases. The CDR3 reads CASSWGPKGELFF. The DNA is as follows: TGTGCCAGCAGCTGGGGGCCAAAGGGGGAGCTGTTTTTT.